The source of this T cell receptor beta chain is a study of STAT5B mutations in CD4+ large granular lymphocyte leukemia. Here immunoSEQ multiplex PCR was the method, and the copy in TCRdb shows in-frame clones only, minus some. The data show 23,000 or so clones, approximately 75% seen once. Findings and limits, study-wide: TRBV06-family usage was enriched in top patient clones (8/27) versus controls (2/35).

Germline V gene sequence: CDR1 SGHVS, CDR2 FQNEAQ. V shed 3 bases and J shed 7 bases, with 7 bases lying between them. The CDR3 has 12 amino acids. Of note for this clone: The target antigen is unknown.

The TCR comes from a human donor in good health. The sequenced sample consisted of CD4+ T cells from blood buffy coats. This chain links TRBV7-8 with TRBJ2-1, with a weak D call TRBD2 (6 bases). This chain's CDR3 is CASSFRGNEQFF. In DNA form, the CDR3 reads TGTGCCAGCAGCTTTCGGGGGAATGAGCAGTTCTTC.